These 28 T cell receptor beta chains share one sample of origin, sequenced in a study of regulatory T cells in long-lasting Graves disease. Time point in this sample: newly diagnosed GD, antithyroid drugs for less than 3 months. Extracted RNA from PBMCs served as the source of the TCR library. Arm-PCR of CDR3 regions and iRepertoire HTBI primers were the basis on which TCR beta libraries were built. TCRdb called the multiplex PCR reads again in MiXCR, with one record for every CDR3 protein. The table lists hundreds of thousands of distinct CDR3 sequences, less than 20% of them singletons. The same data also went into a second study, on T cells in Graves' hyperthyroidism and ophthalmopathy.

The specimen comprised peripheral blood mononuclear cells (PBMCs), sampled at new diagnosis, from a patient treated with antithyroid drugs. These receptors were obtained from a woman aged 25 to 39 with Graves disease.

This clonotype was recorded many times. The chain's CDR3 is CASSLTRDHEQYF. Written as DNA, the CDR3 is TGTGCCAGCTCACTTACCAGGGACCACGAGCAGTACTTC. The V gene is TRBV18, the J gene TRBJ2-7; either TRBD1 or TRBD2 may fit D (5 bases each). The V end was cut by 4 bases, the J end by 5 bases, with 12 bases between. The CDR3 spans 13 residues. In germline, CDR1 is KGHSH, CDR2 LQKENI.

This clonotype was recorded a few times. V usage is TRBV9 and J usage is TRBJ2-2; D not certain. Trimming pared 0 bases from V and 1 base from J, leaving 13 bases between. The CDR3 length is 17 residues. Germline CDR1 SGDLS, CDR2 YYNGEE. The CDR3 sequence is CASSVAPTAMNTGELFF. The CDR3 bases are TGTGCCAGCAGCGTAGCCCCTACAGCTATGAACACCGGGGAGCTGTTTTTT.

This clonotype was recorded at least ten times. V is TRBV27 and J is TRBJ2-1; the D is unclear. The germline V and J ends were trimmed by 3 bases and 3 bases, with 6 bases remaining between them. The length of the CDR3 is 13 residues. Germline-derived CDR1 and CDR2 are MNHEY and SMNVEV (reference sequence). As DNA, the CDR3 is TGTGCCAGCAGTTTTGCGGACTACAATGAGCAGTTCTTC. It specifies CASSFADYNEQFF.

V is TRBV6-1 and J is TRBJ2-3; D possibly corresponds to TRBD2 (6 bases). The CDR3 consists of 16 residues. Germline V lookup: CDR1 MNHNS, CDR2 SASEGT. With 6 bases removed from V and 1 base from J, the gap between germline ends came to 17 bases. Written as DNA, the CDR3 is TGTGCCAGCAGCCCCGGAGGGCGCAGTGGCACAGATACGCAGTATTTT. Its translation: CASSPGGRSGTDTQYF.

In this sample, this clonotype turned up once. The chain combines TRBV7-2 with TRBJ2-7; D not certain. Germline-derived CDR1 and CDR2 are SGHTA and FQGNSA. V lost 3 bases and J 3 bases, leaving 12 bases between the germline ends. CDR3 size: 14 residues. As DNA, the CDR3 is TGTGCCAGCAGCTTCATAAGGGCATTCTACGAGCAGTACTTC. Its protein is CASSFIRAFYEQYF. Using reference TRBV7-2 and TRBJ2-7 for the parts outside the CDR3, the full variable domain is GAGVSQSPSNKVTEKGKDVELRCDPISGHTALYWYRQSLGQGLEFLIYFQGNSAPDKSGLPSDRFSAERTGGSVSTLTIQRTQQEDSAVYLCASSFIRAFYEQYFGPGTRLTVT.

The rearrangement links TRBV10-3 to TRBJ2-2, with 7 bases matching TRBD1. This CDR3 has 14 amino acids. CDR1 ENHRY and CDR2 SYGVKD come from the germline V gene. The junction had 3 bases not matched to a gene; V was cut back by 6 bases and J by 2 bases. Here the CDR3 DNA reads TGTGCCATCAGAGGGGACAGAAACACCGGGGAGCTGTTTTTT. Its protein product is CAIRGDRNTGELFF.

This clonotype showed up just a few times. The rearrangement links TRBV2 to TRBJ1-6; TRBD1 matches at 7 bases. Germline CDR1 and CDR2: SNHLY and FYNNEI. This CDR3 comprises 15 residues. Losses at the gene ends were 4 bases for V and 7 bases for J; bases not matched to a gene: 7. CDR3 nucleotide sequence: TGTGCCAGCAGTGGGATACAGGGGAGCAATTCACCCCTCCACTTT. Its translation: CASSGIQGSNSPLHF.

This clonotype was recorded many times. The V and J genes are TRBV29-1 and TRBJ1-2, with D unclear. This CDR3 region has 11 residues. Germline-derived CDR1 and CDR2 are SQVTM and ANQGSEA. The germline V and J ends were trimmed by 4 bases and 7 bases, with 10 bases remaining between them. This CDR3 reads CSVASGFGYTF. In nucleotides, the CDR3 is TGCAGCGTTGCGTCGGGATTTGGCTACACCTTC. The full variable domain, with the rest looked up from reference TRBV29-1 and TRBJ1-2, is SAVISQKPSRDICQRGTSLTIQCQVDSQVTMMFWYRQQPGQSLTLIATANQGSEATYESGFVIDKFPISRPNLTFSTLTVSNMSPEDSSIYLCSVASGFGYTFGSGTRLTVV.

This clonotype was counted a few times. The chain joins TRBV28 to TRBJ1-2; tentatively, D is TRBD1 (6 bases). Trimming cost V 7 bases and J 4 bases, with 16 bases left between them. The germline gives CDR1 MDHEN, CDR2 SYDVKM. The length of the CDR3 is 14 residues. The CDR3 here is CASIVGGASYGYTF. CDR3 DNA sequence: TGTGCCAGCATCGTAGGGGGGGCGAGCTATGGCTACACCTTC.

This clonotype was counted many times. The CDR3 nucleotides are TGTGCCAGCAGTTACGAAAGCGGGATGAACACTGAAGCTTTCTTT. Translating it yields CASSYESGMNTEAFF. The V gene is TRBV6-2 or TRBV6-3, the J gene TRBJ1-1; D unclear. The CDR3 sequence is 15 residues long. Trimming left V 2 bases short and J 0 bases short, with 10 bases between. The germline CDR1 and CDR2 sequences are MNHEY and SVGEGT.

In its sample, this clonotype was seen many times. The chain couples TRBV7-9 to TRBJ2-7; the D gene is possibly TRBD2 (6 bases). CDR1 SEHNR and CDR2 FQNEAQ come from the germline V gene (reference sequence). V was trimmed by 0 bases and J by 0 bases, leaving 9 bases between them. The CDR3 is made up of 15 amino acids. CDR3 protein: CASSLAGGPSYEQYF. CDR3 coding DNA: TGTGCCAGCAGCTTAGCGGGAGGCCCCTCCTACGAGCAGTACTTC.

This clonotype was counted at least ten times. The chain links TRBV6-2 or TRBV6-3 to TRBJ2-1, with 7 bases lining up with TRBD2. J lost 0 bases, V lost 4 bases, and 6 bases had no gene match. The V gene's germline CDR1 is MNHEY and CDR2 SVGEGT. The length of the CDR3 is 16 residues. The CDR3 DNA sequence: TGTGCCAGCAGTTGGTTGGGGGGGGACTCCTACAATGAGCAGTTCTTC. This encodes CASSWLGGDSYNEQFF.

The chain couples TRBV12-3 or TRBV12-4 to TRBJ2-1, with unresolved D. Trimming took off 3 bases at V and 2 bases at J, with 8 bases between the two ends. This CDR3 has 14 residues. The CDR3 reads CASSFADAYNEQFF. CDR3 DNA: TGTGCCAGCAGTTTCGCCGATGCCTACAATGAGCAGTTCTTC.

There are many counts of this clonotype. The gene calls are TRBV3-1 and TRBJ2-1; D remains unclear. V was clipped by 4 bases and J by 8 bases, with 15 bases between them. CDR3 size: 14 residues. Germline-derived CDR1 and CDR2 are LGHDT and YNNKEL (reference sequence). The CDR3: CASSRTMSVDEQFF. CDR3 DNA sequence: TGTGCCAGCAGCCGAACTATGTCAGTCGATGAGCAGTTCTTC.

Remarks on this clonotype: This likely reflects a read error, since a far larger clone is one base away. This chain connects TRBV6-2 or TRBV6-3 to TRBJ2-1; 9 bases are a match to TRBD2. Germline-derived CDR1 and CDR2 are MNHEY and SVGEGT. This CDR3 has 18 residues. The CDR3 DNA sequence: TGTGCCAGAAGTTCGATTGATAGCGGGGGCCTTTCCGGGGATGAGCAGTTCTTC. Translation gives CARSSIDSGGLSGDEQFF.

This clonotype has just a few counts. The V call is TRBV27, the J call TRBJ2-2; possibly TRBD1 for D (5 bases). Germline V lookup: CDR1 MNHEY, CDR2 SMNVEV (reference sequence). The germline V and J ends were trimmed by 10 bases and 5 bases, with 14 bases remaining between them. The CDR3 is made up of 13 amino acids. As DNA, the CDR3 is TGTGCCACTAAAGGGGCTAGTACCGGGGAGCTGTTTTTT. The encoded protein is CATKGASTGELFF.

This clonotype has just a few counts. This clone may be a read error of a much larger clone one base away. This CDR3 reads CASSLQGWESYERYF. CDR3 nucleotide sequence: TGTGCCAGCAGTCTACAGGGTTGGGAAAGTTACGAGCGGTACTTC. The chain employs TRBV12-3 or TRBV12-4 and TRBJ2-7; weak D call: TRBD1 (6 bases). This CDR3 region has 15 residues.

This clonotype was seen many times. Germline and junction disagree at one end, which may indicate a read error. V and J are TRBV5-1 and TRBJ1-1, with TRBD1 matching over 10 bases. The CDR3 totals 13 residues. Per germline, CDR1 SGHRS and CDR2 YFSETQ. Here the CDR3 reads CASSLGQGAEAFF. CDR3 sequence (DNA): TGTGCCAGCAGTTTAGGACAGGGGGCTGAAGCTTTCTTT.

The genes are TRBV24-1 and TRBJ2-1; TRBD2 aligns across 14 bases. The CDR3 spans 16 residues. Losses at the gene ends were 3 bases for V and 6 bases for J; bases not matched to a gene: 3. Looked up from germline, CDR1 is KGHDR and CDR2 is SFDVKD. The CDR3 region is CATSDAGLAGVNEQFF. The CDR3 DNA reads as TGTGCCACCAGTGATGCGGGACTAGCGGGAGTCAATGAGCAGTTCTTC.

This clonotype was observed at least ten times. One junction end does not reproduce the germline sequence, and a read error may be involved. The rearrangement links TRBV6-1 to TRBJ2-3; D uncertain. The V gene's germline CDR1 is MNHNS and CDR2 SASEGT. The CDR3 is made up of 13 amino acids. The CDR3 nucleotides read TGTGCCAGCAGAGAAGACCGCACAGATACGCAGTATTTT. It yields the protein CASREDRTDTQYF.

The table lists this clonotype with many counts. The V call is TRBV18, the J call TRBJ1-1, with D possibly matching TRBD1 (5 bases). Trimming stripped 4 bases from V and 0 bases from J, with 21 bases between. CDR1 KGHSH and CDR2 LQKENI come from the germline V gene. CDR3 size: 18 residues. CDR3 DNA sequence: TGTGCCAGCTCACTCTTCTCTGGTAGGGGCCTTTTGAACACTGAAGCTTTCTTT. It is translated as CASSLFSGRGLLNTEAFF. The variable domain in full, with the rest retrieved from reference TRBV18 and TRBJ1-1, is NAGVMQNPRHLVRRRGQEARLRCSPMKGHSHVYWYRQLPEEGLKFMVYLQKENIIDESGMPKERFSAEFPKEGPSILRIQQVVRGDSAAYFCASSLFSGRGLLNTEAFFGQGTRLTVV.

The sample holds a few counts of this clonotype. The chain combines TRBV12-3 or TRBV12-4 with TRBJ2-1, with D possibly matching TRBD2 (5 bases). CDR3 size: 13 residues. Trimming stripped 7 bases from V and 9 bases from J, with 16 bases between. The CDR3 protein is CASTFTSSGEQFF. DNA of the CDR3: TGTGCCAGCACCTTTACTAGTTCCGGTGAGCAGTTCTTC.

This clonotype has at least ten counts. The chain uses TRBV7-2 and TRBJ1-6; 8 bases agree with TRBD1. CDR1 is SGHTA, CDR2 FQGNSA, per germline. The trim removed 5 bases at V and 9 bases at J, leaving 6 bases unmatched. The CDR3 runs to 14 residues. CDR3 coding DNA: TGTGCCAGCAGCGGGGGCAGGGGGCTTTCACCCCTCCACTTT. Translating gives CASSGGRGLSPLHF.

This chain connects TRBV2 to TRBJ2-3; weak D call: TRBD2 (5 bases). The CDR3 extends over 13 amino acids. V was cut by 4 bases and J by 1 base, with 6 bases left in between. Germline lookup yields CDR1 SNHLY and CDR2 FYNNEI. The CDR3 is CASSASRTDTQYF. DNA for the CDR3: TGTGCCAGCAGTGCTAGCCGCACAGATACGCAGTATTTT.

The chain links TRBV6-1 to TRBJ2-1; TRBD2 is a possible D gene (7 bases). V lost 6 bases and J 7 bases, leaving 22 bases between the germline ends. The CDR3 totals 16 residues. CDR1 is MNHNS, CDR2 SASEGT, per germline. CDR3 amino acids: CASSPSGGGRGNEQFF. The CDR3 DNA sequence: TGTGCCAGCAGCCCCTCGGGGGGCGGGAGAGGGAATGAGCAGTTCTTC.

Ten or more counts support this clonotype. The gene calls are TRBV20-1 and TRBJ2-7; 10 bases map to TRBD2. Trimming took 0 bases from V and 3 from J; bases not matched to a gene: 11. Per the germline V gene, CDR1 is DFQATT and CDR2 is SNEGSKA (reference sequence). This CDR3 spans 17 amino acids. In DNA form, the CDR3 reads TGCAGTGCTAGAGATCGCCTAGCGGGAGTGGGGAACTACGAGCAGTACTTC. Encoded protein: CSARDRLAGVGNYEQYF.

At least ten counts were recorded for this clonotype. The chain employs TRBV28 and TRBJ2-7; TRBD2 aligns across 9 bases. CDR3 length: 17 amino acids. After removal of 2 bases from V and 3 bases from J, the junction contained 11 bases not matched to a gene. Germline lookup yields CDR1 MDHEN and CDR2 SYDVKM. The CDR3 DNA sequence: TGTGCCAGCAGTTTACCCCCTCCACTAGCGGGCATCTACGAGCAGTACTTC. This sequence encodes CASSLPPPLAGIYEQYF.

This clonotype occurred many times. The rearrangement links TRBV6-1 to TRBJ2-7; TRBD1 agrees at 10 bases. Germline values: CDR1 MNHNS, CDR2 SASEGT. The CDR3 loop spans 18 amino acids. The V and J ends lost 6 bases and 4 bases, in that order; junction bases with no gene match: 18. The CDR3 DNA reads TGTGCCAGCAGACCCGCCATCTCCCCCCGGACAGGGGGTTACGAGCAGTACTTC. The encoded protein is CASRPAISPRTGGYEQYF.